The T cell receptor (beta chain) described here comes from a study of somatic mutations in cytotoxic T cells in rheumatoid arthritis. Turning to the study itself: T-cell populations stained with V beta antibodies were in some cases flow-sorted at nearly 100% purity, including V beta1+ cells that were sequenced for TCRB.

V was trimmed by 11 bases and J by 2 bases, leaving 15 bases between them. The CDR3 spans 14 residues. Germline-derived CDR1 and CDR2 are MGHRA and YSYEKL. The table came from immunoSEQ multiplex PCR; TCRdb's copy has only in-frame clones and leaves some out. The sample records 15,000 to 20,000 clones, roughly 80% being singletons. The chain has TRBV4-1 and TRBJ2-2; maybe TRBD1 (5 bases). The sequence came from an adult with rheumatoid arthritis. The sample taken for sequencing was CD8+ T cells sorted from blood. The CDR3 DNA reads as TGCGCCGGTCGTCAGGGTATTAACACCGGGGAGCTGTTTTTT. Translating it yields CAGRQGINTGELFF.